The clone carrying this T cell receptor beta chain came up a few times. Its specificity is not known. Original data processing: Sequenced samples showed a median of around 100,000 TCRs each, with counts running from about 22,000 to 700,000. One entry per CDR3 protein results from TCRdb running MiXCR on the RACE reads. TCRdb assigned the V and J calls; the authors' analysis was not used. The repertoire holds over 130,000 distinct CDR3 sequences, approximately 12% seen once, with around 1.4% in the top ten. Time point described: patch test 2, 6 weeks after DPC sensitization. Treatment defined: therapeutic diphenylcyclopropenone sensitization with weekly scalp DPC. This sample was included in a study of human T cells and chemical hapten exposure. Points from the study as a whole: Sensitizing to DPC left TCRs with a frequency above 1 in 1000 unaltered.

CDR3 length: 13 residues. Trimming shortened V by 5 bases and J by 2 bases, and 9 bases separated the two germline ends. Germline V gene sequence: CDR1 KGHSH, CDR2 LQKENI. This receptor was obtained from a woman aged 45-65 years with alopecia areata. Some clones in this sample may be carry-over from other donors' samples. The chain joins TRBV18 to TRBJ1-2; D remains unclear. The material was whole blood, obtained in connection with sensitization to the hapten diphenylcyclopropenone (DPC). CDR3 sequence reads: CASSDSVNYGYTF. The CDR3 bases are TGTGCCAGCTCAGACTCCGTCAACTATGGCTACACCTTC.